A single sample is the source of the 9 T cell receptor beta chains below, sequenced in a study of T-cell reconstitution after alpha-beta-depleted transplantation in children. Researchers prepared the TCRbeta library using unique molecular identifiers, the study reports. A single record per CDR3 protein comes from TCRdb applying MiXCR to the PCR reads. The table has hundreds of thousands of distinct CDR3 sequences, about 17% seen once. The sample was PBMCs, mostly from graft donor cells, taken 360 days after TCRalphabeta/CD19-depleted stem cell transplant. The receptors were gathered from a male patient between 2 and 15 years old who had a stem cell transplant for acute lymphoblastic leukemia, so the T cells may come from the graft donor.

This clonotype was found many times. Compared with germline, one end of the junction differs, possibly owing to a read error. The rearrangement joins TRBV7-7 to TRBJ1-5; 7 nucleotides line up with TRBD1. Germline V gene sequence: CDR1 SSHAT, CDR2 FNYEAQ (reference sequence). The CDR3 consists of 17 residues. CDR3 in DNA: TGTGCTAGCAGGAAGGTATTGCCGGGACAGAAAAATCAGCCCCAGCATTTT. This codes for CASRKVLPGQKNQPQHF.

This clonotype was detected a few times. This chain connects TRBV5-1 to TRBJ2-5; 7 bases map to TRBD2. Looked up from germline, CDR1 is SGHRS and CDR2 is YFSETQ. Trimming took 7 bases from V and 0 from J; bases not matched to a gene: 9. The CDR3 consists of 15 residues. For the CDR3, the DNA is TGCGCCAGCTACCCAGGGACTATCGACCAAGAGACCCAGTACTTC. It yields the protein CASYPGTIDQETQYF. The variable domain in full, completed from reference TRBV5-1 and TRBJ2-5, reads KAGVTQTPRYLIKTRGQQVTLSCSPISGHRSVSWYQQTPGQGLQFLFEYFSETQRNKGNFPGRFSGRQFSNSRSEMNVSTLELGDSALYLCASYPGTIDQETQYFGPGTRLLVL.

This clonotype appeared many times. The V call is TRBV29-1, the J call TRBJ2-3, with a tentative D call TRBD2 (6 bases). Germline V lookup: CDR1 SQVTM, CDR2 ANQGSEA. The CDR3 consists of 17 residues. Trimming removed 1 base at V and 11 bases at J, with 28 bases between. The CDR3 here is CSVEGVIGIGGEGKQYF. CDR3 coding DNA: TGCAGCGTTGAAGGAGTCATTGGTATCGGGGGTGAGGGGAAGCAGTATTTT.

This clonotype was picked up a small number of times. The chain uses TRBV3-1 and TRBJ2-1, with TRBD2 identical over 8 bases. Germline V gives CDR1 LGHDT, CDR2 YNNKEL (reference sequence). The CDR3 totals 15 residues. V lost 4 bases to trimming and J lost 7 bases; unmatched junction nucleotides: 9. The CDR3 DNA sequence: TGTGCCAGCAGCCTCGGGAGGGGGGGCCCTAATGAGCAGTTCTTC. Amino acids: CASSLGRGGPNEQFF.

This clonotype was recorded many times. The chain is built from TRBV18 and TRBJ2-7; 8 bases line up with TRBD1. The germline V gene encodes CDR1 KGHSH and CDR2 LQKENI. The CDR3 sequence is 14 residues long. The J segment lost 5 bases and the V segment lost 2 bases, leaving 5 bases of the junction unmatched. CDR3 DNA: TGTGCCAGCTCACCAAGGACAGGGAGCGACGAGCAGTACTTC. Translation gives CASSPRTGSDEQYF.

In its sample, this clonotype was seen a few times. This chain uses TRBV2 with TRBJ2-7, with 7 bases fitting TRBD1. CDR3 length equals 14 residues. J was trimmed by 2 bases and V by 6 bases; bases with no gene match: 7. Per the germline V gene, CDR1 is SNHLY and CDR2 is FYNNEI. CDR3 residues: CASRKTGPTYEQYF. In DNA form, the CDR3 reads TGTGCCAGCAGAAAGACAGGGCCCACCTACGAGCAGTACTTC.

The chain recombines TRBV3-1 with TRBJ2-7, with a tentative D call TRBD1 (7 bases). The V end lost 3 bases, the J end lost 4 bases, and 16 bases lay between the germline ends. This CDR3 is 15 amino acids long. Looked up from germline, CDR1 is LGHDT and CDR2 is YNNKEL (reference sequence). The CDR3 reads CASSQPGAGGYEQYF. The CDR3 DNA is TGTGCCAGCAGCCAGCCGGGGGCAGGGGGTTACGAGCAGTACTTC.

The sample holds a few counts of this clonotype. The V gene is TRBV6-2 or TRBV6-3, the J gene TRBJ2-4; TRBD2 matches at 7 bases. The germline V gene encodes CDR1 MNHEY and CDR2 SVGEGT. After removal of 1 base from V and 0 bases from J, the junction contained 3 bases not matched to a gene. The CDR3 extends over 16 amino acids. The CDR3 DNA sequence: TGTGCCAGCAGTTACTTCGCGGGAGTAGCCAAAAACATTCAGTACTTC. Translating it yields CASSYFAGVAKNIQYF.

The chain joins TRBV4-3 to TRBJ2-2; D is undetermined. CDR1 and CDR2 from the germline V gene are LGHNA and YSLEER. CDR3 length: 13 amino acids. V was shortened by 1 base and J by 6 bases, with 6 bases between the two germline ends. CDR3 bases: TGCGCCAGCAGCCAAGGGCCGGCCGGGGAGCTGTTTTTT. Protein product: CASSQGPAGELFF.